A single sample is the source of the 10 T cell receptor beta chains below, sequenced in a study of shared clonotypes between healthy human individuals. The assay was immunoSEQ multiplex PCR, and TCRdb's table has in-frame clones only and misses some. The repertoire holds some 480,000 clones, with roughly 85% as singletons. The sequenced sample consisted of PBMCs. These receptors were obtained from a woman aged 40 to 55 in good health. Some clones in this sample may be carry-over from other donors' samples.

The chain combines TRBV5-1 with TRBJ1-1; D is undetermined. Germline assignment: CDR1 SGHRS and CDR2 YFSETQ. The germline V and J ends were trimmed by 0 bases and 6 bases, with 9 bases remaining between them. This CDR3 has 13 amino acids. As DNA, the CDR3 is TGCGCCAGCAGCTTGGACTGGCGCGCTGAAGCTTTCTTT. Residues: CASSLDWRAEAFF.

The rearrangement uses TRBV10-1 and TRBJ2-7; TRBD1 is a possible D gene (6 bases). The CDR3 runs to 14 residues. Trimming left V 0 bases short and J 5 bases short, with 11 bases between. Germline CDR1 WNHNN, CDR2 SYGVQD (reference sequence). This chain's CDR3 is CASSESGQTHEQYF. As DNA, the CDR3 is TGCGCCAGCAGTGAGTCGGGACAAACCCACGAGCAGTACTTC.

The chain uses TRBV15 and TRBJ2-1, with 7 bases aligning to TRBD1. CDR1 is LNHNV, CDR2 YYDKDF, per germline (reference sequence). Trimming at V came to 0 bases and at J to 7 bases, leaving 9 bases not matched to a gene. The CDR3 covers 16 residues. The CDR3 bases are TGTGCCACCAGCAGAGAGAAGGGGGCAACGGGGAATGAGCAGTTCTTC. Its protein is CATSREKGATGNEQFF.

The rearrangement uses TRBV5-4 and TRBJ2-5; TRBD2 agrees at 10 bases. This CDR3 contains 19 residues. Trimming at V came to 0 bases and at J to 1 base, leaving 12 bases not matched to a gene. Germline CDR1 is SGHNT and CDR2 is YYREEE (reference sequence). The chain's CDR3 is CASSLELAGIFRTQETQYF. The CDR3, as DNA: TGTGCCAGCAGCTTGGAACTAGCGGGAATATTCCGTACCCAAGAGACCCAGTACTTC.

In its sample, this clone was seen once. V and J are TRBV29-1 and TRBJ1-2; D remains ambiguous. The V gene lost 3 bases and the J gene lost 6 bases, with 8 bases spanning the gap. Germline CDR1 SQVTM, CDR2 ANQGSEA. The CDR3 totals 11 residues. The CDR3 bases are TGCAGCGTTGAGGAGGGAAATGGCTACACCTTC. As protein: CSVEEGNGYTF.

The chain recombines TRBV19 with TRBJ2-5; D gene unclear. V shed 3 bases and J shed 2 bases, with 7 bases lying between them. Germline CDR1 and CDR2: LNHDA and SQIVND (reference sequence). This CDR3 is built from 13 residues. In nucleotides, the CDR3 is TGTGCCAGTAGTATGCCAGGTCAAGAGACCCAGTACTTC. Protein product: CASSMPGQETQYF.

The chain combines TRBV9 with TRBJ2-5; a possible D gene is TRBD2 (6 bases). V gave up 0 bases and J gave up 1 base, with 13 bases separating them. Germline V lookup: CDR1 SGDLS, CDR2 YYNGEE. The CDR3 totals 16 residues. CDR3 DNA: TGTGCCAGCAGCGTAGTAATTCCGGGGGTCCAAGAGACCCAGTACTTC. The encoded protein is CASSVVIPGVQETQYF. Looking up the rest from reference TRBV9 and TRBJ2-5 gives the full variable domain: DSGVTQTPKHLITATGQRVTLRCSPRSGDLSVYWYQQSLDQGLQFLIQYYNGEERAKGNILERFSAQQFPDLHSELNLSSLELGDSALYFCASSVVIPGVQETQYFGPGTRLLVL.

The chain is built from TRBV28 and TRBJ1-5, with D maybe TRBD1 (5 bases). V lost 4 bases to trimming and J lost 1 base, with 14 bases between them. From germline, CDR1 is MDHEN and CDR2 SYDVKM. This CDR3 region has 16 residues. DNA of the CDR3: TGTGCCAGCAGTTCCCCGGGACGGGGGAGCAATCAGCCCCAGCATTTT. This translates into CASSSPGRGSNQPQHF. Together with reference TRBV28 and TRBJ1-5, the CDR3 gives the full variable domain: DVKVTQSSRYLVKRTGEKVFLECVQDMDHENMFWYRQDPGLGLRLIYFSYDVKMKEKGDIPEGYSVSREKKERFSLILESASTNQTSMYLCASSSPGRGSNQPQHFGDGTRLSIL.

The chain couples TRBV7-2 to TRBJ2-1; TRBD1 or TRBD2 may be the D gene (5 bases each). Per germline, CDR1 SGHTA and CDR2 FQGNSA. This CDR3 comprises 15 residues. V was cut by 5 bases and J by 4 bases, with 15 bases left in between. As DNA, the CDR3 is TGTGCCAGCAGCCCTCTAGGCTGGGGGTACAATGAGCAGTTCTTC. This gives the protein CASSPLGWGYNEQFF.

V gene TRBV7-9 combines with J gene TRBJ2-7; D not certain. CDR1 is SEHNR and CDR2 is FQNEAQ in the germline V gene (reference sequence). The CDR3 totals 13 residues. Trimming took 0 bases from V and 3 from J, leaving 6 bases between them. The CDR3 nucleotides read TGTGCCAGCAGCTTAGCGGGCCTCTACGAGCAGTACTTC. This translates into CASSLAGLYEQYF.